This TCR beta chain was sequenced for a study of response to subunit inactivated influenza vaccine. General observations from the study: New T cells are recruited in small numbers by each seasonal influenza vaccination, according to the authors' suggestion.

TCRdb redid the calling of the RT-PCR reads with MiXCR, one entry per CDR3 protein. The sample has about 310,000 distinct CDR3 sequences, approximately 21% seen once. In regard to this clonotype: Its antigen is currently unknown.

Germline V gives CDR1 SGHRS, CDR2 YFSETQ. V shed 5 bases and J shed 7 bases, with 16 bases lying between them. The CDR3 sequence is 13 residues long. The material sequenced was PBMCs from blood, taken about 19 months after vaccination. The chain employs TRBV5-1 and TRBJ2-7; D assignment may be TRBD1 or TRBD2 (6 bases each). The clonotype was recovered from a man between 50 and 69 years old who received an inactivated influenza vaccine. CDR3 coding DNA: TGCGCCAGCAGTTCTCCGGGGGCGGGGGAGCAGTACTTC. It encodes CASSSPGAGEQYF.